These 26 T cell receptor beta chains were sequenced from one sample in a study of T cell responses to AZD1222 COVID-19 vaccine. Assay used: immunoSEQ multiplex PCR; TCRdb lists only in-frame clones, some missing. The sample yields under 150,000 clones, around 90% seen once. Sequencing used peripheral blood, obtained 28 days after the second AZD1222 dose. The receptors come from an adult who received the AZD1222 COVID-19 vaccine.

V is TRBV27 and J is TRBJ2-1; D is undetermined. The germline V and J ends were trimmed by 3 bases and 9 bases, with 6 bases remaining between them. Per germline, CDR1 MNHEY and CDR2 SMNVEV (reference sequence). The CDR3 has 11 residues. CDR3 bases: TGTGCCAGCAGTTTTTCTCGTGAGCAGTTCTTC. This codes for CASSFSREQFF.

V is TRBV30 and J is TRBJ1-3; the D is unclear. V dropped 8 bases and J dropped 1 base, with 12 bases sitting between them. The length of the CDR3 is 13 residues. CDR1 is GTSNPN, CDR2 SVGIG, per germline (reference sequence). CDR3 DNA: TGTGCCGTACGACGACATTCTGGAAACACCATATATTTT. This sequence encodes CAVRRHSGNTIYF.

This chain uses TRBV19 with TRBJ1-1; possibly TRBD1 for D (5 bases). This CDR3 has 14 residues. The V gene lost 5 bases and the J gene lost 1 base, with 11 bases spanning the gap. The germline V gene encodes CDR1 LNHDA and CDR2 SQIVND (reference sequence). The CDR3, as DNA: TGTGCCAGTAGTGCGGGACTTCCGAACACTGAAGCTTTCTTT. This sequence encodes CASSAGLPNTEAFF.

This rearrangement joins TRBV4-1 to TRBJ1-6, with D maybe TRBD1 (5 bases). CDR3 length: 18 amino acids. Trimming pared 4 bases from V and 0 bases from J, leaving 16 bases between. CDR1 MGHRA and CDR2 YSYEKL come from the germline V gene. CDR3 bases: TGCGCCAGCAGCCCGACGCGGGGGGGGAACTCCTATAATTCACCCCTCCACTTT. This codes for CASSPTRGGNSYNSPLHF.

This chain connects TRBV19 to TRBJ1-5; no definite D call. Trimming left V 4 bases short and J 2 bases short, with 21 bases between. The germline CDR1 and CDR2 sequences are LNHDA and SQIVND (reference sequence). This CDR3 region has 18 residues. The CDR3 is CASSTLSRLGLGNQPQHF. DNA of the CDR3: TGTGCCAGTAGTACCCTTTCGCGGTTAGGTTTGGGCAATCAGCCCCAGCATTTT.

V gene TRBV19 combines with J gene TRBJ2-1, with 9 bases that match TRBD2. V dropped 3 bases and J dropped 9; count of bases not matched to a gene: 6. Germline assignment: CDR1 LNHDA and CDR2 SQIVND (reference sequence). The CDR3 consists of 14 residues. The CDR3: CASSIQGAGGEQFF. CDR3 in DNA: TGTGCCAGTAGTATCCAGGGAGCGGGGGGTGAGCAGTTCTTC.

This clone was counted once. The V and J genes are TRBV1 and TRBJ2-7; TRBD2, the D gene given by the table, was not confirmed from the DNA. TRBV1 is tagged as a pseudogene. The CDR3 is made up of 16 amino acids. CDR3: CTSSHEERESTIEQYF. The CDR3 DNA follows: TGCACCAGCAGCCATGAAGAGCGGGAGTCGACTATAGAGCAGTACTTC.

This clone showed up just once. This chain uses TRBV27 with TRBJ2-6; D call uncertain. V dropped 0 bases and J dropped 4 bases, with 4 bases sitting between them. CDR1 MNHEY and CDR2 SMNVEV come from the germline V gene (reference sequence). The CDR3 runs to 14 residues. CDR3 DNA: TGTGCCAGCAGTTTATCACAGGGGGCCAACGTCCTGACTTTC. Encoded protein: CASSLSQGANVLTF. The whole variable domain, filled in from reference TRBV27 and TRBJ2-6, reads EAQVTQNPRYLITVTGKKLTVTCSQNMNHEYMSWYRQDPGLGLRQIYYSMNVEVTDKGDVPEGYKVSRKEKRNFPLILESPSPNQTSLYFCASSLSQGANVLTFGAGSRLTVL.

The chain employs TRBV14 and TRBJ2-1; no clear D gene. V gave up 1 base and J gave up 7 bases, with 5 bases separating them. CDR3 size: 12 residues. Germline V gives CDR1 SGHDN, CDR2 FVKESK. CDR3 region: CASSQVTNEQFF. In DNA form, the CDR3 reads TGTGCCAGCAGCCAAGTAACGAATGAGCAGTTCTTC.

This chain links TRBV6-5 with TRBJ1-6; D possibly corresponds to TRBD1 (6 bases). Germline CDR1 reads MNHEY; CDR2 reads SVGAGI. V lost 6 bases, J lost 10 bases, and 16 bases lay in between. CDR3 length: 14 amino acids. The CDR3 reads CASSLSGQGSPLHF. In DNA form, the CDR3 reads TGTGCCAGCAGCCTGTCGGGGCAGGGGTCACCCCTCCACTTT.

CDR3 loop: CASSLGTGSTEAFF. In DNA form, the CDR3 reads TGTGCCAGCAGCTTAGGGACAGGGTCCACTGAAGCTTTCTTT. The V call is TRBV11-1, the J call TRBJ1-1, with 8 bases identical to TRBD1. The length of the CDR3 is 14 residues. In germline, CDR1 is SGHAT, CDR2 FQDESV (reference sequence). The trim removed 1 base at V and 4 bases at J, leaving 2 bases unmatched.

The chain employs TRBV6-6 and TRBJ2-3; D is unresolved. The CDR3 spans 15 residues. Per the germline V gene, CDR1 is MNHNY and CDR2 is SVGAGI (reference sequence). Trimming cost V 0 bases and J 3 bases, with 10 bases left between them. CDR3 DNA sequence: TGTGCCAGCAGTTACTCGGGGTCCGGAACAGATACGCAGTATTTT. Its translation: CASSYSGSGTDTQYF.

CDR3: CASHKHDTGELFF. CDR3 nucleotide sequence: TGTGCCAGCCACAAACACGACACCGGGGAGCTGTTTTTT. This chain uses TRBV6-5 with TRBJ2-2; D remains unclear. The V and J ends lost 8 bases and 3 bases respectively, with 10 bases between them. This CDR3 contains 13 residues. CDR1 is MNHEY, CDR2 SVGAGI, per germline.

The chain links TRBV3-1 (or the pseudogene TRBV3-2) to TRBJ1-1; D is unresolved. Germline values: CDR1 LGHDT, CDR2 YNNKEL (reference sequence). The CDR3 totals 15 residues. V was clipped by 0 bases and J by 2 bases, with 10 bases between them. CDR3 amino acids: CASSQEGGRNTEAFF. The CDR3 bases are TGTGCCAGCAGCCAAGAGGGAGGGAGAAACACTGAAGCTTTCTTT.

The chain links TRBV6-5 to TRBJ2-5; D is perhaps TRBD2 (6 bases). The CDR3 is 12 amino acids. Looked up from germline, CDR1 is MNHEY and CDR2 is SVGAGI. V was pared by 7 bases and J by 5 bases, with 11 bases between. Here the CDR3 DNA reads TGTGCCAGCAAGGAGGGCTATGAGACCCAGTACTTC. This sequence encodes CASKEGYETQYF.

The chain employs TRBV30 and TRBJ1-5; D perhaps matches TRBD1 (6 bases). Deletions cut 5 bases from V and 5 bases from J, with 22 bases between. The CDR3 has 16 amino acids. From germline, CDR1 is GTSNPN and CDR2 SVGIG (reference sequence). The CDR3 DNA sequence: TGTGCCTGGGCCCGTGGGGGGCAGGGCAGTGATCAGCCCCAGCATTTT. Translation gives CAWARGGQGSDQPQHF.

The V gene is TRBV7-9, the J gene TRBJ1-2, with D possibly TRBD1 on 5 matching bases. The CDR3 length is 13 residues. V was pared by 10 bases and J by 5 bases, with 17 bases between. Germline V CDR1 and CDR2: SEHNR, FQNEAQ (reference sequence). As DNA, the CDR3 is TGTGCCACAGAAACTGGGACGGGTTATGGCTACACCTTC. This sequence encodes CATETGTGYGYTF.

The J gene is TRBJ2-7, the V gene TRBV6-5, with TRBD1 matching 9 bases. The CDR3 contains 15 residues. The junction had 6 bases not matched to a gene; V was cut back by 6 bases and J by 0 bases. From germline, CDR1 is MNHEY and CDR2 SVGAGI. The CDR3 sequence is CASREPGQGSYEQYF. The CDR3 DNA reads TGTGCCAGCAGGGAGCCGGGACAGGGCTCCTACGAGCAGTACTTC.

This chain joins TRBV7-3 and TRBJ1-1; D is perhaps TRBD1 (5 bases). The V and J ends lost 4 bases and 10 bases respectively, with 13 bases between them. The CDR3 consists of 12 residues. Germline V gene data show CDR1 as SGHTA and CDR2 as FQGTGA. This CDR3 reads CASSSTGKAAFF. In nucleotides, the CDR3 is TGTGCCAGCAGCTCCACAGGAAAAGCAGCTTTCTTT. Based on the CDR3 plus reference TRBV7-3 and TRBJ1-1, the full variable domain is GAGVSQTPSNKVTEKGKYVELRCDPISGHTALYWYRQSLGQGPEFLIYFQGTGAADDSGLPNDRFFAVRPEGSVSTLKIQRTERGDSAVYLCASSSTGKAAFFGQGTRLTVV.

The genes are TRBV4-2 and TRBJ1-1, with D perhaps TRBD1 (6 bases). V was clipped by 3 bases and J by 1 base, with 6 bases between them. Looked up from germline, CDR1 is LGHNA and CDR2 is YNFKEQ. There are 13 residues in the CDR3. CDR3 DNA sequence: TGTGCCAGCAGCCAGACAGGGAACACTGAAGCTTTCTTT. It translates to CASSQTGNTEAFF.

The CDR3 is CASSPSRGLPEAFF. The CDR3 nucleotides read TGCGCCAGCAGCCCTAGCCGGGGGTTGCCTGAAGCTTTCTTT. The gene calls are TRBV5-1 and TRBJ1-1, with D perhaps TRBD1 (5 bases). Trimming took 4 bases from V and 6 from J, leaving 16 bases between them. The V gene's germline CDR1 is SGHRS and CDR2 YFSETQ. The CDR3 contains 14 residues.

The genes are TRBV27 and TRBJ1-4, with TRBD1 identical over 9 bases. V dropped 6 bases and J dropped 7; count of bases not matched to a gene: 9. Germline CDR1 is MNHEY and CDR2 is SMNVEV (reference sequence). CDR3 size: 15 residues. The CDR3 coding sequence is TGTGCCAGCAGACGGTCAACAGGGGGCGTTGAAAAACTGTTTTTT. Translated, it gives CASRRSTGGVEKLFF.

This clone showed up just once. The chain employs TRBV2 and TRBJ1-5; no reliable D call. The CDR3 runs 14 residues. V lost 4 bases and J lost 0, with 7 bases in between. The germline CDR1 and CDR2 sequences are SNHLY and FYNNEI. CDR3 nucleotides: TGTGCCAGCAGTGGGAGGACTAGCAATCAGCCCCAGCATTTT. Protein: CASSGRTSNQPQHF.

The CDR3 spells CASSLGQGANTGELFF. The CDR3 bases are TGCGCCAGCAGCTTGGGGCAGGGCGCGAACACCGGGGAGCTGTTTTTT. The genes are TRBV5-1 and TRBJ2-2; D possibly corresponds to TRBD1 (5 bases). The CDR3 loop spans 16 amino acids. V was trimmed by 0 bases and J by 0 bases, leaving 9 bases between them. Per the germline V gene, CDR1 is SGHRS and CDR2 is YFSETQ.

The V gene is TRBV3-1 (or the pseudogene TRBV3-2), the J gene TRBJ2-5, with 7 bases fitting TRBD2. The length of the CDR3 is 17 residues. Germline V lookup: CDR1 LGHDT, CDR2 YNNKEL (reference sequence). With 0 bases clipped from V and 9 bases from J, the junction kept 16 bases outside the gene matches. The CDR3 DNA reads TGTGCCAGCAGCCAAGATGAGCTAGCGGTCTGTCCAGGGCCCCAGTACTTC. Its protein is CASSQDELAVCPGPQYF.

V usage is TRBV5-1 and J usage is TRBJ1-1; the match to TRBD1 covers 7 bases. Germline V gene sequence: CDR1 SGHRS, CDR2 YFSETQ. After removal of 6 bases from V and 3 bases from J, the junction contained 11 bases not matched to a gene. This CDR3 contains 15 residues. The CDR3 region is CASIGTADGYTEAFF. The CDR3, as DNA: TGCGCCAGCATCGGGACAGCTGACGGGTACACTGAAGCTTTCTTT.